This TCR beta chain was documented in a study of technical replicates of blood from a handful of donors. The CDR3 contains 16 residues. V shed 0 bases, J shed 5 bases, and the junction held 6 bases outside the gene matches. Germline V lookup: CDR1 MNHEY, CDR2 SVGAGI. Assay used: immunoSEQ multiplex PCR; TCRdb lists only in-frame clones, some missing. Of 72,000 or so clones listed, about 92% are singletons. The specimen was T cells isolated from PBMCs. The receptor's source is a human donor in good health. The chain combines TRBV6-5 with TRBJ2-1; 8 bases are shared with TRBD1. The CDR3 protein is CASSYSGTGENNEQFF. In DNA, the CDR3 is TGTGCCAGCAGTTACTCCGGGACAGGCGAGAACAATGAGCAGTTCTTC.